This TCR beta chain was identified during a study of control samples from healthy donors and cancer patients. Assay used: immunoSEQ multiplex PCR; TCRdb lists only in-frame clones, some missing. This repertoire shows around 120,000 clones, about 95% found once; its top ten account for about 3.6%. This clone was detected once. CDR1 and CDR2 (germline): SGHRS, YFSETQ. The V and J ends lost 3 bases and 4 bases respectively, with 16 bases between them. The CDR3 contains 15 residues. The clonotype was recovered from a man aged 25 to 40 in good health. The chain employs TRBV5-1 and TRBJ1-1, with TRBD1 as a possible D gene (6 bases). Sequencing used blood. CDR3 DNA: TGCGCCAGCAGCTCCGGGGGGGCTCGTGGCACTGAAGCTTTCTTT. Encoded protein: CASSSGGARGTEAFF.